This T cell receptor (beta chain) was documented in a study of human T cells and chemical hapten exposure. Study-level background: Patients having alopecia areata, totalis or universalis were mostly female. Findings of the study overall: Sensitizing with DPC caused no change in TCRs above 1 in 1000 frequency.

The ends lost 3 bases at V and 0 bases at J; junction bases unmatched: 5. Looked up from germline, CDR1 is SGHTA and CDR2 is FQGNSA. The CDR3 loop spans 16 amino acids. In its sample, this clonotype is medium-sized. Its antigen is unknown. Library preparation tagged each individual cDNA molecule with a unique molecular identifier. TCRdb processed the RACE reads anew with MiXCR; each CDR3 protein has one entry. The data contain about 50,000 distinct CDR3 sequences, 9.5% to 10% of them seen just once; the ten biggest clones take up approximately 10%. Time point denoted: pre-sensitization, week 0. The treatment here: therapeutic diphenylcyclopropenone sensitization with weekly scalp DPC. Sequencing started from total RNA isolated from unfractionated whole blood.

The TCR sequence derives from a woman aged 25 to 45 with alopecia areata. Some clones in this sample may be carry-over from other donors' samples. This material consisted of whole blood, taken in connection with sensitization to the hapten diphenylcyclopropenone (DPC). V gene TRBV7-2 combines with J gene TRBJ1-2; TRBD1 matches 9 bases. This CDR3 reads CASSLDTGGPNYGYTF. DNA for the CDR3: TGTGCCAGCAGCTTGGACACAGGGGGCCCTAACTATGGCTACACCTTC.